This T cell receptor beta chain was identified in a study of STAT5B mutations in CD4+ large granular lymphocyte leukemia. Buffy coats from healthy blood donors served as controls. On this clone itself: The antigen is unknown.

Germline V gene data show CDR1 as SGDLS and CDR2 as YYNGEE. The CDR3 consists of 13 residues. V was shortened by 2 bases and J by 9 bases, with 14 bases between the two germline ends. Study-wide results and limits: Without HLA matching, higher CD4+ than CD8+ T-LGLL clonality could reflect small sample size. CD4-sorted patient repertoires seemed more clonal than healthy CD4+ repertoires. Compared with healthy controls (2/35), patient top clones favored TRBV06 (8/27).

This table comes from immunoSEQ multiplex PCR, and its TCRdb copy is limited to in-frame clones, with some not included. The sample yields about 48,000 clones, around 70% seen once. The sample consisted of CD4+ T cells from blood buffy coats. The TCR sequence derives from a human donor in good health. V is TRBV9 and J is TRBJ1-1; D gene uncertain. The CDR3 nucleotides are TGTGCCAGCAGCGTTGGGCCCCTCCGGCAAGCTTTCTTT. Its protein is CASSVGPLRQAFF.